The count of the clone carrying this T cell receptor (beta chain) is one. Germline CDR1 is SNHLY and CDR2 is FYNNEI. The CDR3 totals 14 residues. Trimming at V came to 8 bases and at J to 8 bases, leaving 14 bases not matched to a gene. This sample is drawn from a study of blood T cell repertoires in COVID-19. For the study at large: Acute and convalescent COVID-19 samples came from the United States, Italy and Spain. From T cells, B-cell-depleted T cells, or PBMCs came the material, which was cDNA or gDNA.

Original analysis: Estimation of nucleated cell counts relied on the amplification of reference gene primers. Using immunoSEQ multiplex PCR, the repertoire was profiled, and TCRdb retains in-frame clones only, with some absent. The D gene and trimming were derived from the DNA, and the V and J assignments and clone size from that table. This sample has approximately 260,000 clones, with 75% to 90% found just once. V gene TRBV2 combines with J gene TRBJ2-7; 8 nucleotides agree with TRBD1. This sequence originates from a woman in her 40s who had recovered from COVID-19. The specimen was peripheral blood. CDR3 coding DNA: TGTGCCAGCGGCCAAGACAGGGGCCCCCTCAAGCAGTACTTC. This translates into CASGQDRGPLKQYF. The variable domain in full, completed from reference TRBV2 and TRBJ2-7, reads EPEVTQTPSHQVTQMGQEVILRCVPISNHLYFYWYRQILGQKVEFLVSFYNNEISEKSEIFDDQFSVERPDGSNFTLKIRSTKLEDSAMYFCASGQDRGPLKQYFGPGTRLTVT.